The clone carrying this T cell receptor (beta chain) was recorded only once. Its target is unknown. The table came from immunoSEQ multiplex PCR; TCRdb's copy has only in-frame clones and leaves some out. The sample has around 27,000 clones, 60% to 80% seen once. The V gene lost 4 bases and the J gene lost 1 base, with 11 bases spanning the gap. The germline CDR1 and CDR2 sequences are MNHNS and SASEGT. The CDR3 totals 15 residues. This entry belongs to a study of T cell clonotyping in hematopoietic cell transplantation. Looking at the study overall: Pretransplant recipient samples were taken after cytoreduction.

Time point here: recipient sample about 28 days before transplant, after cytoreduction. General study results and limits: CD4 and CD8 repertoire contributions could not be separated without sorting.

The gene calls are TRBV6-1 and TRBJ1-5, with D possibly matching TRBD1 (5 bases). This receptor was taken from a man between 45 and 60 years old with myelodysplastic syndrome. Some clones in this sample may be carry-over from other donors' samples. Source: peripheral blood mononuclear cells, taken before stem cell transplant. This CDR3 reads CASSGGGGSNQPQHF. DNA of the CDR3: TGTGCCAGCAGTGGTGGGGGGGGAAGCAATCAGCCCCAGCATTTT.